Described below is a single T cell receptor (beta chain) sequence and its context. The germline V and J ends were trimmed by 7 bases and 0 bases, with 12 bases remaining between them. This CDR3 contains 14 residues. Germline CDR1 and CDR2: SNHLY and FYNNEI. The data were obtained in a study of control samples from healthy donors and cancer patients. TCRdb's table, derived via immunoSEQ multiplex PCR, lists solely in-frame clones and lacks some. The table has some 110,000 clones, roughly 93% seen once. The clonotype comes from a man aged 30 to 45 in good health. This rearrangement joins TRBV2 to TRBJ1-1; D remains unclear. The sequenced sample was blood. The DNA for the CDR3 is TGTGCCAGCAAGGCGGCGTTTATGAACACTGAAGCTTTCTTT. Residues: CASKAAFMNTEAFF.